A single sample gave rise to the 13 T cell receptor beta chains below, sequenced in a study of vaccination and CD4 T cells after COVID-19. TCRdb used MiXCR to reprocess the PCR reads, holding one entry per CDR3 protein. The sample lists some 29,000 distinct CDR3 sequences, about 54% occurring once. The sample's time point: late sampling 161 to 241 days after vaccination in three convalescent patients. Sequencing was performed on CD4+ T cells from blood, taken about 7 months after SARS-CoV-2 vaccination. The origin of the receptors is a human donor who had recovered from COVID-19.

This chain connects TRBV7-8 to TRBJ2-1; no definite D call. The germline V and J ends were trimmed by 1 base and 6 bases, with 10 bases remaining between them. Germline V gives CDR1 SGHVS, CDR2 FQNEAQ. The CDR3 is made up of 14 amino acids. CDR3 in DNA: TGTGCCAGCAGCTTAGGGCACTCGAGCAATGAGCAGTTCTTC. Amino acid sequence: CASSLGHSSNEQFF.

The rearrangement links TRBV4-3 to TRBJ2-4; 9 nucleotides align to TRBD1. The V and J ends lost 2 bases and 8 bases, in that order; junction bases with no gene match: 4. There are 14 residues in the CDR3. Germline CDR1 reads LGHNA; CDR2 reads YSLEER. The CDR3, as DNA: TGCGCCAGCAGCCAAAGACAGGGGGTATACATTCAGTACTTC. Its protein is CASSQRQGVYIQYF.

The chain recombines TRBV27 with TRBJ2-7; 10 bases match TRBD1. Germline-derived CDR1 and CDR2 are MNHEY and SMNVEV (reference sequence). This CDR3 has 14 amino acids. V trimming: 1 base; J trimming: 4 bases; junction bases outside the gene matches: 1. The chain's CDR3 is CASSLWDRGYEQYF. CDR3 bases: TGTGCCAGCAGTTTATGGGACAGGGGATACGAGCAGTACTTC.

The chain links TRBV7-9 to TRBJ2-5, with 7 bases fitting TRBD2. V dropped 1 base and J dropped 2; count of bases not matched to a gene: 1. The CDR3 spans 14 residues. Germline CDR1 reads SEHNR; CDR2 reads FQNEAQ (reference sequence). The CDR3 nucleotides are TGTGCCAGCAGCTTAGGAGCGGGGCAAGAGACCCAGTACTTC. Its protein product is CASSLGAGQETQYF.

The V gene is TRBV2, the J gene TRBJ2-7; 8 positions agree with TRBD1. The V segment lost 5 bases and the J segment 9 bases; nucleotides outside the gene matches: 9. This CDR3 has 13 amino acids. The germline gives CDR1 SNHLY, CDR2 FYNNEI. CDR3 sequence: CASSPRQGLGQYF. The DNA for the CDR3 is TGTGCCAGCAGTCCACGACAGGGGTTAGGGCAGTACTTC.

The J gene is TRBJ1-1, the V gene TRBV28; D is ambiguous. CDR1 is MDHEN and CDR2 is SYDVKM in the germline V gene. The V gene lost 4 bases and the J gene lost 1 base, with 10 bases spanning the gap. There are 14 residues in the CDR3. CDR3: CASSSRTGNTEAFF. CDR3 DNA sequence: TGTGCCAGCAGTTCAAGGACCGGGAACACTGAAGCTTTCTTT.

Regarding this clonotype: One end of the junction is discordant with germline, which a read error may explain. The chain couples TRBV7-9 to TRBJ1-6; possible D gene TRBD1, 5 bases. CDR3 length: 13 amino acids. Germline CDR1 is SEHNR and CDR2 is FQNEAQ (reference sequence). The CDR3 protein is CAGSSSGDSPLHF. In nucleotides, the CDR3 is TGTGCCGGCAGCTCTAGTGGGGACTCACCCCTCCACTTT.

This clonotype was seen only a few times. V and J are TRBV19 and TRBJ2-5; maybe TRBD1 (5 bases). There are 15 residues in the CDR3. Trimming removed 4 bases at V and 5 bases at J, with 17 bases between. CDR1 LNHDA and CDR2 SQIVND come from the germline V gene (reference sequence). CDR3 protein: CASSTTGRGFETQYF. The CDR3 coding sequence is TGTGCCAGTAGTACCACAGGCAGAGGCTTTGAGACCCAGTACTTC.

This sequence joins TRBV27 and TRBJ1-2, with 9 bases identical to TRBD1. Germline lookup yields CDR1 MNHEY and CDR2 SMNVEV (reference sequence). Unmatched junction bases numbered 3, after V lost 3 bases and J lost 7 bases. This CDR3 spans 13 amino acids. CDR3 in DNA: TGTGCCAGCAGTTTCGGGACAGGGTCTGGCTACACCTTC. It translates to CASSFGTGSGYTF.

This rearrangement joins TRBV6-2 or TRBV6-3 to TRBJ2-1; D might be TRBD1 or TRBD2, each matching 5 bases. V was trimmed by 0 bases and J by 10 bases, leaving 19 bases between them. CDR3 length equals 16 residues. Germline V CDR1 and CDR2: MNHEY, SVGEGT. The CDR3: CASSYSARIGTNEQFF. Written as DNA, the CDR3 is TGTGCCAGCAGTTACTCAGCCCGTATCGGGACCAACGAGCAGTTCTTC.

This chain joins TRBV6-1 and TRBJ2-2; 9 positions match TRBD2. Germline V gene sequence: CDR1 MNHNS, CDR2 SASEGT. The CDR3 is made up of 14 amino acids. V dropped 7 bases and J dropped 5; count of bases not matched to a gene: 5. The CDR3 here is CASTLLAGTGELFF. CDR3 in DNA: TGTGCCAGCACCTTACTAGCGGGTACCGGGGAGCTGTTTTTT.

J is TRBJ2-1 and V is TRBV20-1; TRBD1 matches 9 bases. The CDR3 spans 14 residues. V shed 6 bases, J shed 10 bases, and the junction held 13 bases outside the gene matches. Per germline, CDR1 DFQATT and CDR2 SNEGSKA (reference sequence). The CDR3 is CSAKAGQGSTEQFF. The CDR3, as DNA: TGCAGTGCGAAAGCGGGACAGGGTAGCACCGAGCAGTTCTTC.

This chain uses TRBV23-1 with TRBJ2-7; D not certain. TRBV23-1 qualifies as an ORF whose function is uncertain. Trimming cost V 0 bases and J 2 bases, with 5 bases left between them. The CDR3 is 13 amino acids. The CDR3 DNA sequence: TGCGCCAGCAGTCAATCGTGGGCCTACGAGCAGTACTTC. Its protein is CASSQSWAYEQYF.